The rows below give T cell receptor beta chains drawn from one sample of a study of blood T cell repertoires in COVID-19. Assay: immunoSEQ multiplex PCR; the TCRdb copy retains only in-frame clones and omits some. This repertoire shows roughly 250,000 clones, more than 75% found once; its top ten account for approximately 13%. Sequenced sample: peripheral blood. These receptors originate from a woman in her fifties or sixties with active or convalescent COVID-19. Both conserved end residues are part of each CDR3. Each record gives: V gene, clone size, D gene, J gene, CDR3 DNA, CDR3 protein. D genes are given only for firm matches. The size entry is marked missing in some rows and otherwise reads once, few, many or a size class.

>TRBV7-9|once|-|TRBJ1-5
TGTGCCAGCACCACCTGGGGGGATCAGCCCCAGCATTTT
CASTTWGDQPQHF
>TRBV6-1|-|TRBD1|TRBJ1-2
TGTGCCAGCAGTGAAACGACAGGGACCTACTATGGCTACACCTTC
CASSETTGTYYGYTF
>TRBV5-1|few|-|TRBJ2-5
TGCGCCAGCAGCTTGGCCCAGAAAGAGACCCAGTACTTC
CASSLAQKETQYF
>TRBV5-1|-|-|TRBJ2-1
TGCGCCAGCAGCTCCCAGGGTTTCAGGTCCTACAATGAGCAGTTCTTC
CASSSQGFRSYNEQFF
>TRBV27|-|TRBD1|TRBJ1-1
TGTGCCAGCAGTCCCAGGGGGCTGCGGGTGGGCACTGAAGCTTTCTTT
CASSPRGLRVGTEAFF
>TRBV29-1|-|TRBD1|TRBJ1-2
TGCAGCGTTGAAGATCAGGGGGCCGGCTATGGCTACACCTTC
CSVEDQGAGYGYTF
>TRBV5-1|once|-|TRBJ1-4
TGCGCCAGCAGCACCGACCCAGGGGCTAATGAAAAACTGTTTTTT
CASSTDPGANEKLFF
>TRBV5-1|-|TRBD2|TRBJ2-1
TGCGCCAGCAGCTCGGGACTAGCGGGGGGGCTGTCCTACAATGAGCAGTTCTTC
CASSSGLAGGLSYNEQFF
>TRBV19|-|TRBD1|TRBJ1-2
TGTGCCAGTAGCCAAAACAGGGGGGGCTATGGCTACACCTTC
CASSQNRGGYGYTF
>TRBV7-9|-|-|TRBJ1-5
TGTGCCAGCAGCCCCCCAGGCCAGCCCCAGCATTTT
CASSPPGQPQHF
>TRBV2|once|-|TRBJ2-6
TGTGCCAGCAGTGATCGGAGTGCTGGGGCCAACGTCCTGACTTTC
CASSDRSAGANVLTF
>TRBV18|-|-|TRBJ1-3
TGTGCCAGCTCCCCAGCGGGGTTAGGAGGAAACACCATATATTTT
CASSPAGLGGNTIYF
>TRBV6-2/TRBV6-3|-|-|TRBJ2-1
TGTGCCAGCACCCCATCGGTATCCAGGAATTTTAATGAGCAGTTCTTC
CASTPSVSRNFNEQFF
>TRBV10-2|-|TRBD2|TRBJ2-3
TGCGCCAGCAGCACCGGGACTAGCGGGTCCTTAAGCACAGATACGCAGTATTTT
CASSTGTSGSLSTDTQYF
>TRBV10-3|many|TRBD1|TRBJ2-5
TGTGCCATCAGCCTATCCCCGGGACAGGGGGGTCAAGAGACCCAGTACTTC
CAISLSPGQGGQETQYF